The rows below give T cell receptor beta chains drawn from one sample of a study of T cells in Graves' hyperthyroidism and ophthalmopathy. TCRdb re-called the multiplex PCR reads through MiXCR, storing one row per CDR3 protein. The sample holds about 300,000 distinct CDR3 sequences, roughly 17% seen once. Sequencing was done on a sample of blood. These receptors all come from a man between 25 and 39 years old with Graves' hyperthyroidism. The CDR3 runs from the conserved cysteine through the conserved F or W. A D gene is named only where the DNA matches it firmly. The listing skips clone size in some rows; elsewhere it reads once, few, many or a size class.

clone size: NA; V gene: TRBV2; J gene: TRBJ2-2; D gene: NA; CDR3 DNA: TGTGCCAGGCCGACCGGGACACAGAACACCGGGGAGCTGTTTTTT; CDR3 protein: CARPTGTQNTGELFF
clone size: few; V gene: TRBV28; J gene: TRBJ1-4; D gene: NA; CDR3 DNA: TGTGCCAGCAGTCTCTCAGGGGCAGCGGCTTCTAATGAAAAACTGTTTTTT; CDR3 protein: CASSLSGAAASNEKLFF
clone size: many; V gene: TRBV20-1; J gene: TRBJ2-1; D gene: NA; CDR3 DNA: TGCAGTGCCGGGATAGGGACGAATGAGCAGTTCTTC; CDR3 protein: CSAGIGTNEQFF
clone size: few; V gene: TRBV12-3/TRBV12-4; J gene: TRBJ2-1; D gene: TRBD2; CDR3 DNA: TGTGCCAGCACCCCGGGGACTAGCCCGGGTGAGCAGTTCTTC; CDR3 protein: CASTPGTSPGEQFF
clone size: NA; V gene: TRBV20-1; J gene: TRBJ2-1; D gene: NA; CDR3 DNA: TGCAGTGCTACCCCTGGGCGAAGCTCCTACAATGAGCAGTTCTTC; CDR3 protein: CSATPGRSSYNEQFF
clone size: NA; V gene: TRBV5-4; J gene: TRBJ2-5; D gene: NA; CDR3 DNA: TGTGCCAGCAGCTTGTTCAAATCTTCAGTGTACCAAGAGACCCAGTACTTC; CDR3 protein: CASSLFKSSVYQETQYF
clone size: many; V gene: TRBV3-1; J gene: TRBJ2-7; D gene: NA; CDR3 DNA: TGTGCCAGCAGCCAAGGTCTAGGGGGGGACGAGCAGTACTTC; CDR3 protein: CASSQGLGGDEQYF
clone size: NA; V gene: TRBV4-2; J gene: TRBJ2-2; D gene: NA; CDR3 DNA: TGTGCCAGCAGCCCTTGGGGACAGAACACCGGGGAGCTGTTTTTT; CDR3 protein: CASSPWGQNTGELFF
clone size: many; V gene: TRBV2; J gene: TRBJ2-1; D gene: NA; CDR3 DNA: TGTGCCAGCAGTCCCTCTGATGAGCAGTTCTTC; CDR3 protein: CASSPSDEQFF
clone size: many; V gene: TRBV12-3/TRBV12-4; J gene: TRBJ1-1; D gene: NA; CDR3 DNA: TGTGCCAGCAGTTTGAGGGGCAGATTGAACACTGAAGCTTTCTTT; CDR3 protein: CASSLRGRLNTEAFF
clone size: many; V gene: TRBV9; J gene: TRBJ2-1; D gene: TRBD2; CDR3 DNA: TGTGCCAGCACCCAGTCCGGGACTAGCGGGGTGAGTGAGCAGTTCTTC; CDR3 protein: CASTQSGTSGVSEQFF
clone size: few; V gene: TRBV7-6; J gene: TRBJ2-1; D gene: TRBD1; CDR3 DNA: TGTGCCAGCAGCCCTCCTGGCTCCAGGGGGAATGAGCAGTTCTTC; CDR3 protein: CASSPPGSRGNEQFF
clone size: few; V gene: TRBV5-5; J gene: TRBJ1-1; D gene: NA; CDR3 DNA: TGTGCCAGCAGACCCAGGGTGAACACTGAAGCTTTCTTT; CDR3 protein: CASRPRVNTEAFF
clone size: many; V gene: TRBV4-1; J gene: TRBJ2-3; D gene: NA; CDR3 DNA: TGCGCCAGCAGCCATGGACAGCCGAGGACAGATACGCAGTATTTT; CDR3 protein: CASSHGQPRTDTQYF
clone size: many; V gene: TRBV7-9; J gene: TRBJ2-7; D gene: NA; CDR3 DNA: TGTGCCAGCAGCTTAAAAGGGGGAGACGAGCAGTACTTC; CDR3 protein: CASSLKGGDEQYF
clone size: few; V gene: TRBV4-2; J gene: TRBJ2-1; D gene: TRBD2; CDR3 DNA: TGTGCCAGCAGCCCCGGGACTAGATCCCACAATGAGCAGTTCTTC; CDR3 protein: CASSPGTRSHNEQFF
clone size: few; V gene: TRBV4-1; J gene: TRBJ2-1; D gene: NA; CDR3 DNA: TGCGCCAGCAGCCAAGTATACGGCCCTAGACCCACCTACAATGAGCAGTTCTTC; CDR3 protein: CASSQVYGPRPTYNEQFF
clone size: NA; V gene: TRBV5-1; J gene: TRBJ2-7; D gene: TRBD2; CDR3 DNA: TGCGCCAGCAGCATGGGGGGGTCCTACGAGCAGTACTTC; CDR3 protein: CASSMGGSYEQYF
clone size: few; V gene: TRBV19; J gene: TRBJ1-1; D gene: NA; CDR3 DNA: TGTGCCAGCTTACGGATTTACACTGAAGCTTTCTTT; CDR3 protein: CASLRIYTEAFF
clone size: many; V gene: TRBV3-1; J gene: TRBJ2-3; D gene: NA; CDR3 DNA: TGTGCCAGCAGCCAGCCGGGAGTGGGTACAGATACGCAGTATTTT; CDR3 protein: CASSQPGVGTDTQYF
clone size: many; V gene: TRBV7-7; J gene: TRBJ2-5; D gene: NA; CDR3 DNA: TGTGCTAGCAGCCCAACCGGGACTTCGGGGGAGACCCAGTACTTC; CDR3 protein: CASSPTGTSGETQYF
clone size: few; V gene: TRBV6-2/TRBV6-3; J gene: TRBJ2-1; D gene: TRBD2; CDR3 DNA: TGTGCCAGCAGAAAACGGGAGGGCCCCCACAATGAGCAGTTCTTC; CDR3 protein: CASRKREGPHNEQFF
clone size: NA; V gene: TRBV5-4; J gene: TRBJ2-5; D gene: NA; CDR3 DNA: TGTGCCAGCAGCCTGTTGAGTGTCCGGCCCACAAAGACCCAGTACTTC; CDR3 protein: CASSLLSVRPTKTQYF
clone size: many; V gene: TRBV11-2; J gene: TRBJ2-7; D gene: NA; CDR3 DNA: TGTGCCAGCAGCCGAAAACCCGGACGAAATTATAGGGCCTACGAGCAGTACTTC; CDR3 protein: CASSRKPGRNYRAYEQYF
clone size: many; V gene: TRBV28; J gene: TRBJ2-3; D gene: NA; CDR3 DNA: TGTGCCAGCAGCCTGACACTAGATACGCAGTATTTT; CDR3 protein: CASSLTLDTQYF
clone size: NA; V gene: TRBV20-1; J gene: TRBJ2-2; D gene: TRBD1; CDR3 DNA: TGCAGTGCTGGGGCAGACAGGGGAGAGACCGGGGAGCTGTTTTTT; CDR3 protein: CSAGADRGETGELFF
clone size: NA; V gene: TRBV2; J gene: TRBJ2-1; D gene: NA; CDR3 DNA: TGTGCCAGCATAGCTCGCGGGCACAACCTTCCCCATGAGCAGTTCTTC; CDR3 protein: CASIARGHNLPHEQFF
clone size: few; V gene: TRBV20-1; J gene: TRBJ1-2; D gene: NA; CDR3 DNA: TGCAGTGCTAGACAGGCCGTACTGACCCGCACTAACTATGGCTACACCTTC; CDR3 protein: CSARQAVLTRTNYGYTF
clone size: many; V gene: TRBV11-2; J gene: TRBJ2-2; D gene: NA; CDR3 DNA: TGTGCCAGCAGCTTGTATGGGGGGCAGTTGGACACCGGGGAGCTGTTTTTT; CDR3 protein: CASSLYGGQLDTGELFF
clone size: many; V gene: TRBV5-5; J gene: TRBJ1-1; D gene: NA; CDR3 DNA: TGTGCCAGCAGCTTGGCTAGGGCAACGGGGAACACTGAAGCTTTCTTT; CDR3 protein: CASSLARATGNTEAFF
clone size: few; V gene: TRBV5-1; J gene: TRBJ1-1; D gene: NA; CDR3 DNA: TGCGCCAGCAGCTCGTCGGACGTCTCGAACACTGAAGCTTTCTTT; CDR3 protein: CASSSSDVSNTEAFF
clone size: few; V gene: TRBV4-1; J gene: TRBJ1-4; D gene: NA; CDR3 DNA: TGCGCCAGCAGCCCTCGGCGGGAAAAACTGTTTTTT; CDR3 protein: CASSPRREKLFF
clone size: many; V gene: TRBV2; J gene: TRBJ2-7; D gene: TRBD1; CDR3 DNA: TGTGCCAGCAGCCCAGGGGACAGGGAGAGCTCCTACGAGCAGTACTTC; CDR3 protein: CASSPGDRESSYEQYF
clone size: many; V gene: TRBV5-1; J gene: TRBJ2-1; D gene: NA; CDR3 DNA: TGCGCCAGCAGCTTGGTAACAGGTTCTACCTACAATGAGCAGTTCTTC; CDR3 protein: CASSLVTGSTYNEQFF
clone size: many; V gene: TRBV7-2; J gene: TRBJ2-1; D gene: TRBD1; CDR3 DNA: TGTGCCAGCAGCGCCACATTCGGGACAGGGGACTCCGGTGAGCAGTTCTTC; CDR3 protein: CASSATFGTGDSGEQFF
clone size: many; V gene: TRBV5-8; J gene: TRBJ2-3; D gene: TRBD1; CDR3 DNA: TGTGCCAGCAGCCGACCGGGACAGGGCACAGATACGCAGTATTTT; CDR3 protein: CASSRPGQGTDTQYF
clone size: NA; V gene: TRBV11-2; J gene: TRBJ2-7; D gene: NA; CDR3 DNA: TGTGCCAGCAGCCCAGTTCGGGGCCGGAGCTCCTACGAGCAGTACTTC; CDR3 protein: CASSPVRGRSSYEQYF
clone size: few; V gene: TRBV3-1; J gene: TRBJ1-1; D gene: TRBD1; CDR3 DNA: TGTGCCAGCAGCCTCGGGACAGGGATCGGATCCATGGCTTTCTTT; CDR3 protein: CASSLGTGIGSMAFF
clone size: NA; V gene: TRBV6-1; J gene: TRBJ2-2; D gene: TRBD2; CDR3 DNA: TGTGCCACCAAGCGGGAGAGCACCGGGGAGCTGTTTTTT; CDR3 protein: CATKRESTGELFF